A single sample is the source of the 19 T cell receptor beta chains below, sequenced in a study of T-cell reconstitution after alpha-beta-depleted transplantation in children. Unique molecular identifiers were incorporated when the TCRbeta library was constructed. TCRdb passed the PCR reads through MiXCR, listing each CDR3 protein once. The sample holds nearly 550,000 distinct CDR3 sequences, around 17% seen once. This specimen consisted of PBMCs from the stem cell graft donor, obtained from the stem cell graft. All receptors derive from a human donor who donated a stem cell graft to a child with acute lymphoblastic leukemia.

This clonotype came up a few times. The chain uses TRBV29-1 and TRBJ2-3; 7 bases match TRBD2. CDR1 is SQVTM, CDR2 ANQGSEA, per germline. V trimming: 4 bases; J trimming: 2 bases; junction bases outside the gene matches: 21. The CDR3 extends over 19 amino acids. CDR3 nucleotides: TGCAGCGTTGTTCCAACTAGCGTGGGTACCTTGTGGAACACAGATACGCAGTATTTT. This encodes CSVVPTSVGTLWNTDTQYF.

The CDR3 coding sequence is TGTGCCAGCCTCGAAGAGGGCAGGAGGTATGAGCAGTTCTTC. Translated, it gives CASLEEGRRYEQFF. The chain combines TRBV12-3 or TRBV12-4 with TRBJ2-1; D is possibly TRBD2 (5 bases). The CDR3 runs 14 residues. V was shortened by 8 bases and J by 8 bases, with 19 bases between the two germline ends.

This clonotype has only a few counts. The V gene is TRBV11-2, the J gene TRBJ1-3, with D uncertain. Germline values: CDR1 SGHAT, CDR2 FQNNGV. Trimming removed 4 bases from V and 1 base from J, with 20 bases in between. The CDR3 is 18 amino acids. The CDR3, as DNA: TGTGCCAGCAGCTGGACTCTTACCGAGGCCCCATCTGGAAACACCATATATTTT. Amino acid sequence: CASSWTLTEAPSGNTIYF.

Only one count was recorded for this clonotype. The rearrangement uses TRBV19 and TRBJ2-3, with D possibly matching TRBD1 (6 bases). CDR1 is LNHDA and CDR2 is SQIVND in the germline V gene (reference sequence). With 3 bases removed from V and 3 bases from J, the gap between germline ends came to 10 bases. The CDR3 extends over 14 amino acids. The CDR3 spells CASSMGQGTDTQYF. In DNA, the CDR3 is TGTGCCAGTAGTATGGGCCAGGGGACAGATACGCAGTATTTT.

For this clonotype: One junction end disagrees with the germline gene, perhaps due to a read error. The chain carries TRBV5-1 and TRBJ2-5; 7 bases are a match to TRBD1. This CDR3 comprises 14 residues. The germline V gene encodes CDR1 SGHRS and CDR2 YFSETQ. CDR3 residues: CASTLGQRQETQYF. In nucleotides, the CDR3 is TGCGCCAGCACCTTGGGACAGCGCCAAGAGACCCAGTACTTC.

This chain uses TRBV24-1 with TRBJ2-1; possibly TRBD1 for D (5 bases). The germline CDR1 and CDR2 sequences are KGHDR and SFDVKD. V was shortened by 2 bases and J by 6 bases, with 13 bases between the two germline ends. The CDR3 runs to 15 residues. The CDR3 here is CATSDSKGIRNEQFF. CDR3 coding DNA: TGTGCCACCAGTGATTCAAAGGGGATTCGCAATGAGCAGTTCTTC.

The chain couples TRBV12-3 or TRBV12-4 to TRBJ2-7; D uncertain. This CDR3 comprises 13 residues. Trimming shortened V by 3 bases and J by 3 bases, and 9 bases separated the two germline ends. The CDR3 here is CASSFHSIYEQYF. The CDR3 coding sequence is TGTGCCAGCAGTTTCCACAGTATCTACGAGCAGTACTTC.

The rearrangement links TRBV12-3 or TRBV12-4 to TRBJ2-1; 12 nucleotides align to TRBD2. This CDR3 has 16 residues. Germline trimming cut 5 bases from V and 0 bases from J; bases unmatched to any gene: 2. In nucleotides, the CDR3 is TGTGCCAGCAGTGCTAGCGGGAGGGCCTCCTACAATGAGCAGTTCTTC. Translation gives CASSASGRASYNEQFF.

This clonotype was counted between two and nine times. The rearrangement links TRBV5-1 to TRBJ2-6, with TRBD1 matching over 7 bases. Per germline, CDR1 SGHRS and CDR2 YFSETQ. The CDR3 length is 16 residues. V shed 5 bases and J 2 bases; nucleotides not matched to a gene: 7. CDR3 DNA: TGCGCCAGCAGGACCCCAGGGGGAACTGGGGCCAACGTCCTGACTTTC. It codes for CASRTPGGTGANVLTF.

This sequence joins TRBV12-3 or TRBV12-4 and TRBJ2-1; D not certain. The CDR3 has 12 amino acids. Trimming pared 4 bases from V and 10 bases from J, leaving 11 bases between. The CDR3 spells CASSSTTDEQFF. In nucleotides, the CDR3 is TGTGCCAGCAGTTCTACCACTGACGAGCAGTTCTTC.

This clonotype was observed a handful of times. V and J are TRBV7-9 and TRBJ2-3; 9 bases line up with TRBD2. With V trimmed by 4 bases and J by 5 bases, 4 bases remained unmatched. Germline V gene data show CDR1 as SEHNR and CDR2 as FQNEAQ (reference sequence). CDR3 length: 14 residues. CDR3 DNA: TGTGCCAGCAGCTCCCCGACTAGCGGAGATACGCAGTATTTT. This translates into CASSSPTSGDTQYF.

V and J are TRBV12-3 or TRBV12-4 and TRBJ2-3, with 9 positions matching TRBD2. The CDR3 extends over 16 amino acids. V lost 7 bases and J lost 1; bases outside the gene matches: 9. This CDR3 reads CASIAGGPVGTDTQYF. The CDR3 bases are TGTGCCAGCATCGCGGGAGGGCCGGTTGGCACAGATACGCAGTATTTT.

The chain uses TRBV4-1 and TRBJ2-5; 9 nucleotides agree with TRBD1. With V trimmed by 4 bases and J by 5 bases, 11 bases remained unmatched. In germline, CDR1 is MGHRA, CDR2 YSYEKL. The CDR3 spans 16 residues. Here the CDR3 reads CASSLKTGGITETQYF. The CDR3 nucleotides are TGCGCCAGCAGCCTCAAGACAGGGGGTATCACGGAGACCCAGTACTTC.

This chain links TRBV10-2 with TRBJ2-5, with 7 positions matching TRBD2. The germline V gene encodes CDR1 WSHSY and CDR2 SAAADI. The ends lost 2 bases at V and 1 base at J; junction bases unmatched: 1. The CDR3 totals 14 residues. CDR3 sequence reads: CASSEGGGQETQYF. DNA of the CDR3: TGCGCCAGCAGTGAGGGCGGGGGCCAAGAGACCCAGTACTTC.

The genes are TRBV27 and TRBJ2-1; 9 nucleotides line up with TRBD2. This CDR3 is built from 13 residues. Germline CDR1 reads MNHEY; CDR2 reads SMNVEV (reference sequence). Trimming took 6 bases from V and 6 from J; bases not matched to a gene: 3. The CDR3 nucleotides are TGTGCCAGCAGACTAGCGGGCGTCAATGAGCAGTTCTTC. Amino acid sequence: CASRLAGVNEQFF.

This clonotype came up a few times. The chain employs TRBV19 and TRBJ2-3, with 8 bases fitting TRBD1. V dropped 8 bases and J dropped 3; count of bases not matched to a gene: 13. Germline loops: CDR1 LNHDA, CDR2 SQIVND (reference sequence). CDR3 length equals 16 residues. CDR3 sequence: CASRRQGWGGTDTQYF. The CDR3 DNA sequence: TGTGCCAGTCGGCGACAGGGGTGGGGTGGGACAGATACGCAGTATTTT.

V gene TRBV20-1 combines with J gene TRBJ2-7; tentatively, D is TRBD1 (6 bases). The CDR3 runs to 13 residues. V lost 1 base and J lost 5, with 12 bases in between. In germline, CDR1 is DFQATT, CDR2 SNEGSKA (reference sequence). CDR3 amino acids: CSARGTASHEQYF. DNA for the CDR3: TGCAGTGCTAGAGGGACAGCCAGCCACGAGCAGTACTTC.

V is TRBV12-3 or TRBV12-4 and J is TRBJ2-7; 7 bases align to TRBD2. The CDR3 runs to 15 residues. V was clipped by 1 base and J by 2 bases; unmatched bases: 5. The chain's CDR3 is CASSLEGGGAYEQYF. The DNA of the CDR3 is TGTGCCAGCAGTTTAGAAGGCGGGGGAGCCTACGAGCAGTACTTC.

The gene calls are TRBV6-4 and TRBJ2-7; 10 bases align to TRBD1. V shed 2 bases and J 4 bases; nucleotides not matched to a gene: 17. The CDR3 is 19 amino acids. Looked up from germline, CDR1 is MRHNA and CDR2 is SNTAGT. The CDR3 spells CASSDSPGTGVRPHYEQYF. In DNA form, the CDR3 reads TGTGCCAGCAGTGACAGTCCCGGGACAGGGGTACGTCCCCATTACGAGCAGTACTTC.